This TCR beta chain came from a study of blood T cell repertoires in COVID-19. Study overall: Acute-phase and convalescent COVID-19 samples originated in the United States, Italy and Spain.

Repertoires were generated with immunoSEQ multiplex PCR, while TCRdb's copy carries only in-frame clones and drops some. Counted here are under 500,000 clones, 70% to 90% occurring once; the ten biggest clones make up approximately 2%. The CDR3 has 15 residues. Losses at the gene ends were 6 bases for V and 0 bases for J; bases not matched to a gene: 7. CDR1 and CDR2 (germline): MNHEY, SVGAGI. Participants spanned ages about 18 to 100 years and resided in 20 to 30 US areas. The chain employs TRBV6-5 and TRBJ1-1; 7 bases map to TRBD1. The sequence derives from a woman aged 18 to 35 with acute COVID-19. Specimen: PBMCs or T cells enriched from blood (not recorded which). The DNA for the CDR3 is TGTGCCAGCAGCGATTTGGGACAGCTGAACACTGAAGCTTTCTTT. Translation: CASSDLGQLNTEAFF.